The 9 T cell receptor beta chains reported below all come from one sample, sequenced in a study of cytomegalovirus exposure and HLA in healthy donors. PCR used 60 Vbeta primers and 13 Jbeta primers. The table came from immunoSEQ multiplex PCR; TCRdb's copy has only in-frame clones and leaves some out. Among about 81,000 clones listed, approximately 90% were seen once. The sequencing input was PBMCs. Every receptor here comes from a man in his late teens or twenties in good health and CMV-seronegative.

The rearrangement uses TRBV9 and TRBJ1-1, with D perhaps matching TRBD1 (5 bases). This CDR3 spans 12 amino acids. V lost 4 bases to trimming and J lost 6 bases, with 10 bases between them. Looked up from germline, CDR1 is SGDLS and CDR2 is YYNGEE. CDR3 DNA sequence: TGTGCCAGCAGCCCCGCAGGGCCTGAAGCTTTCTTT. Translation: CASSPAGPEAFF.

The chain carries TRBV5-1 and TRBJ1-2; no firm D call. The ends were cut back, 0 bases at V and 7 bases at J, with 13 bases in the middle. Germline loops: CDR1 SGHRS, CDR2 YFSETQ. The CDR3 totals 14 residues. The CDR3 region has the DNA TGCGCCAGCAGCTTGGCCGTGGCTCCGGGTGGCTACACCTTC. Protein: CASSLAVAPGGYTF.

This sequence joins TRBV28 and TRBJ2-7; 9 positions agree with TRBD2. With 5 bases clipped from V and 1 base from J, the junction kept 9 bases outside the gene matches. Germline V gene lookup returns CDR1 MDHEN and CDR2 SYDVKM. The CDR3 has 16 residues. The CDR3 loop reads CASSEPRTSESYEQYF. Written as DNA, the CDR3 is TGTGCCAGCAGTGAACCCCGGACTAGCGAATCCTACGAGCAGTACTTC.

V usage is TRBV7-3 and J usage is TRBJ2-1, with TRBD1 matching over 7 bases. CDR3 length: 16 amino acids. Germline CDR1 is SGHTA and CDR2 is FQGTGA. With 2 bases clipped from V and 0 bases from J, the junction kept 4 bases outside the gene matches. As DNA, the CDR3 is TGTGCCAGCAGCTTAGAGGGGGCAAGCTCCTACAATGAGCAGTTCTTC. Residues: CASSLEGASSYNEQFF.

DNA for the CDR3: TGCAAAGTCGCGAAGAACACTGAAGCTTTCTTT. Its translation: CKVAKNTEAFF. The chain uses TRBV29-1 and TRBJ1-1, with D uncertain. CDR1 is SQVTM, CDR2 ANQGSEA, per germline. This CDR3 has 11 amino acids.

The DNA for the CDR3 is TGTGCCAGCAGCCAAGTTTCGGACAGCTCCTACGAGCAGTACTTC. Translating gives CASSQVSDSSYEQYF. The chain carries TRBV4-2 and TRBJ2-7; D might be TRBD1 (6 bases). The V gene lost 1 base and the J gene lost 0 bases, with 10 bases spanning the gap. The CDR3 is made up of 15 amino acids. Germline V gene sequence: CDR1 LGHNA, CDR2 YNFKEQ.

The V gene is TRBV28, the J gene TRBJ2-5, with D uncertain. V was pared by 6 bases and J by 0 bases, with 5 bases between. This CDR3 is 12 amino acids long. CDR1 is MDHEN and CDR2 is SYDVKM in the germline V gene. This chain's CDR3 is CASSRYQETQYF. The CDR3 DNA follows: TGTGCCAGCAGCCGGTACCAAGAGACCCAGTACTTC. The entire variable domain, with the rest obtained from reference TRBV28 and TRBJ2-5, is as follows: DVKVTQSSRYLVKRTGEKVFLECVQDMDHENMFWYRQDPGLGLRLIYFSYDVKMKEKGDIPEGYSVSREKKERFSLILESASTNQTSMYLCASSRYQETQYFGPGTRLLVL.

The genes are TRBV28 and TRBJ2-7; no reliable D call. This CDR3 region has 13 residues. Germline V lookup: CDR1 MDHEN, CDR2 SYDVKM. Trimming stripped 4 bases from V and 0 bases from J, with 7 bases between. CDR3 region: CASSSDSSYEQYF. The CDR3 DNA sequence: TGTGCCAGCAGTTCCGATAGCTCCTACGAGCAGTACTTC. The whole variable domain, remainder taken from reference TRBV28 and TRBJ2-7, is DVKVTQSSRYLVKRTGEKVFLECVQDMDHENMFWYRQDPGLGLRLIYFSYDVKMKEKGDIPEGYSVSREKKERFSLILESASTNQTSMYLCASSSDSSYEQYFGPGTRLTVT.

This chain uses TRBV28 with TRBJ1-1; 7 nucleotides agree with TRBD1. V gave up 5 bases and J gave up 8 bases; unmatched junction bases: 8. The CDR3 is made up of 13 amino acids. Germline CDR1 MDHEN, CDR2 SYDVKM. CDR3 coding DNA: TGTGCCAGCAGTCCCCCCGGGACAGAAGAAGCTTTCTTT. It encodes CASSPPGTEEAFF.